These 16 T cell receptor beta chains were sequenced from one sample in a study of blood T cell repertoires in COVID-19. The repertoire was sequenced with immunoSEQ multiplex PCR; TCRdb's copy has only in-frame clones and lacks some. Of roughly 72,000 clones in the sample, approximately 85% were seen once. Sequencing was carried out using peripheral blood. The receptors derive from a woman of 80 years or more with active or convalescent COVID-19.

The chain joins TRBV6-6 to TRBJ1-4; 7 bases match TRBD1. The J segment lost 4 bases and the V segment lost 5 bases, leaving 10 bases of the junction unmatched. The germline V gene has CDR1 MNHNY and CDR2 SVGAGI (reference sequence). CDR3 length equals 16 residues. The CDR3 nucleotides read TGTGCCAGCAGTCCGCCCGGGACAGCTAATAATGAAAAACTGTTTTTT. Translated, it gives CASSPPGTANNEKLFF.

This clone was detected only once. The chain employs TRBV28 and TRBJ2-7, with TRBD2 matching over 8 bases. CDR1 is MDHEN, CDR2 SYDVKM, per germline. The V segment lost 7 bases and the J segment 2 bases; nucleotides outside the gene matches: 7. The CDR3 length is 14 residues. The CDR3 DNA reads as TGTGCCAGCACTATAGCGGGGATTGCCTACGAGCAGTACTTC. It yields the protein CASTIAGIAYEQYF.

This clone was seen a single time. The chain recombines TRBV9 with TRBJ2-1, with TRBD1 matching over 7 bases. The CDR3 is made up of 15 amino acids. CDR1 is SGDLS, CDR2 YYNGEE, per germline. V gave up 1 base and J gave up 6 bases; unmatched junction bases: 7. The CDR3 region is CASSVHQGVINEQFF. CDR3 coding DNA: TGTGCCAGCAGCGTACACCAGGGGGTAATCAATGAGCAGTTCTTC. Filled out from reference TRBV9 and TRBJ2-1, the complete variable domain reads DSGVTQTPKHLITATGQRVTLRCSPRSGDLSVYWYQQSLDQGLQFLIQYYNGEERAKGNILERFSAQQFPDLHSELNLSSLELGDSALYFCASSVHQGVINEQFFGPGTRLTVL.

V gene TRBV13 combines with J gene TRBJ2-3, with D perhaps TRBD2 (6 bases). The CDR3 runs 14 residues. Germline-derived CDR1 and CDR2 are PRHDT and FYEKMQ (reference sequence). Trimming removed 5 bases from V and 2 bases from J, with 11 bases in between. This CDR3 reads CASSPTGVTDTQYF. In DNA, the CDR3 is TGTGCCAGCAGCCCGACGGGGGTCACAGATACGCAGTATTTT.

J is TRBJ2-5 and V is TRBV28; D might be TRBD2 (5 bases). V was pared by 2 bases and J by 1 base, with 14 bases between. The CDR3 sequence is 16 residues long. Germline-derived CDR1 and CDR2 are MDHEN and SYDVKM. The CDR3 protein is CASSLRHRGFQETQYF. The CDR3 DNA reads TGTGCCAGCAGTTTACGGCACCGGGGTTTCCAAGAGACCCAGTACTTC.

The rearrangement joins TRBV7-2 to TRBJ1-1, with TRBD1 matching 8 bases. J was trimmed by 4 bases and V by 1 base; bases with no gene match: 2. The CDR3 length is 14 residues. Germline values: CDR1 SGHTA, CDR2 FQGNSA. The CDR3, as DNA: TGTGCCAGCAGCTTAGACAGGGGGTCCACTGAAGCTTTCTTT. Protein product: CASSLDRGSTEAFF.

The chain has TRBV5-1 and TRBJ2-7, with 8 bases fitting TRBD2. The V segment lost 3 bases and the J segment 3 bases; nucleotides outside the gene matches: 17. CDR3 length: 18 amino acids. Germline V CDR1 and CDR2: SGHRS, YFSETQ. DNA of the CDR3: TGCGCCAGCAGCTCCCCCGGGAGGGGGGACGGTTTTAGCTACGAGCAGTACTTC. It specifies CASSSPGRGDGFSYEQYF.

The chain is built from TRBV27 and TRBJ1-4; D possibly corresponds to TRBD1 (5 bases). Germline V gives CDR1 MNHEY, CDR2 SMNVEV (reference sequence). The CDR3 is 16 residues long. With 11 bases removed from V and 0 bases from J, the gap between germline ends came to 19 bases. The CDR3: CAGCEGLKATNEKLFF. The CDR3 DNA follows: TGTGCCGGTTGCGAGGGACTCAAAGCAACTAATGAAAAACTGTTTTTT.

This sequence joins TRBV5-6 and TRBJ2-7; TRBD1 matches 7 bases. Trimming cost V 4 bases and J 6 bases; bases outside gene matches: 7. The germline gives CDR1 SGHDT, CDR2 YYEEEE. The CDR3 is 13 amino acids. The CDR3 loop reads CASSPNRGVEQYF. The DNA for the CDR3 is TGTGCCAGCAGCCCAAACAGGGGCGTCGAGCAGTACTTC. Full variable domain (remainder filled in from reference TRBV5-6 and TRBJ2-7): DAGVTQSPTHLIKTRGQQVTLRCSPKSGHDTVSWYQQALGQGPQFIFQYYEEEERQRGNFPDRFSGHQFPNYSSELNVNALLLGDSALYLCASSPNRGVEQYFGPGTRLTVT.

The chain links TRBV11-3 to TRBJ1-5; a weak D match, TRBD1 (6 bases). V lost 5 bases and J lost 4, with 21 bases in between. The CDR3 runs 17 residues. The germline CDR1 and CDR2 sequences are SGHNT and YENEEA. The CDR3 nucleotides are TGTGCCAGCAGCCCTAAGGCGGGGGCGAATGGAAATCAGCCCCAGCATTTT. It is translated as CASSPKAGANGNQPQHF.

This sequence joins TRBV10-3 and TRBJ1-2; no reliable D call. CDR1 ENHRY and CDR2 SYGVKD come from the germline V gene. Trimming took 3 bases from V and 8 from J, leaving 13 bases between them. The CDR3 is made up of 13 amino acids. CDR3 coding DNA: TGTGCCATCAGTGACCTTGAGGATTCAGGCTACACCTTC. Encoded protein: CAISDLEDSGYTF.

The V and J genes are TRBV27 and TRBJ2-5; unclear D gene. In germline, CDR1 is MNHEY, CDR2 SMNVEV (reference sequence). The CDR3 loop spans 12 amino acids. V was trimmed by 5 bases and J by 5 bases, leaving 9 bases between them. The CDR3 protein is CASSENYETQYF. CDR3 sequence (DNA): TGTGCCAGCAGTGAAAACTACGAGACCCAGTACTTC.

This sequence joins TRBV6-2 or TRBV6-3 and TRBJ1-5, with 10 bases lining up with TRBD1. The CDR3 contains 16 residues. Germline V gene data show CDR1 as MNHEY and CDR2 as SVGEGT. The V segment lost 5 bases and the J segment 7 bases; nucleotides outside the gene matches: 11. The DNA of the CDR3 is TGTGCCAGCAGTCGTCACCGGGACAGGGGTGAGCAGCCCCAGCATTTT. It is translated as CASSRHRDRGEQPQHF.

CDR3 nucleotide sequence: TGTGCCACCTCCGGGGCCAGGGGGGTCACAGATACGCAGTATTTT. The encoded protein is CATSGARGVTDTQYF. V gene TRBV28 combines with J gene TRBJ2-3; D possibly corresponds to TRBD1 (7 bases). V was trimmed by 10 bases and J by 2 bases, leaving 19 bases between them. The CDR3 extends over 15 amino acids. Germline CDR1 and CDR2: MDHEN and SYDVKM.

This chain joins TRBV6-5 and TRBJ1-2; TRBD1 might be the D (5 bases). The V gene lost 8 bases and the J gene lost 1 base, with 14 bases spanning the gap. This CDR3 is 14 amino acids long. The V gene's germline CDR1 is MNHEY and CDR2 SVGAGI. The CDR3 DNA sequence: TGTGCCAGCGGGACTTACCCCTTTAACTATGGCTACACCTTC. Protein sequence: CASGTYPFNYGYTF.

This chain links TRBV28 with TRBJ2-7; no clear D gene. The germline CDR1 and CDR2 sequences are MDHEN and SYDVKM. This CDR3 region has 11 residues. V lost 3 bases and J 9 bases, leaving 9 bases between the germline ends. CDR3 loop: CASSLSRLQYF. The DNA of the CDR3 is TGTGCCAGCAGTTTGTCTCGACTGCAGTACTTC.